Shown below are 22 T cell receptor beta chains from a single sample sequenced in a study of blood T cell repertoires in COVID-19. Only in-frame clones appear in the TCRdb table, and some are missing; sequencing was by immunoSEQ multiplex PCR. The data hold 240,000 or so clones, with 70% to 85% observed a single time. The sequencing sample was made of peripheral blood. These receptors were taken from an elderly woman with acute or convalescent COVID-19.

The sample holds a few counts of this clone. The chain employs TRBV7-9 and TRBJ1-2; TRBD1 aligns across 9 bases. CDR1 and CDR2 from the germline V gene are SEHNR and FQNEAQ (reference sequence). This CDR3 spans 16 amino acids. J lost 8 bases, V lost 5 bases, and 15 bases had no gene match. CDR3 amino acids: CASSRATGTGFGGYTF. The CDR3 bases are TGTGCCAGCAGCAGGGCCACCGGGACAGGGTTTGGGGGCTACACCTTC.

The rearrangement links TRBV5-4 to TRBJ2-5, with 10 positions matching TRBD1. The CDR3 sequence is 14 residues long. CDR1 is SGHNT, CDR2 YYREEE, per germline (reference sequence). J was trimmed by 8 bases and V by 3 bases; bases with no gene match: 7. This CDR3 reads CASSSSGTGDTQYF. CDR3 in DNA: TGTGCCAGCAGCTCATCCGGGACAGGGGACACCCAGTACTTC. The full variable domain, its missing parts supplied by reference TRBV5-4 and TRBJ2-5, is ETGVTQSPTHLIKTRGQQVTLRCSSQSGHNTVSWYQQALGQGPQFIFQYYREEENGRGNFPPRFSGLQFPNYSSELNVNALELDDSALYLCASSSSGTGDTQYFGPGTRLLVL.

The J gene is TRBJ1-5, the V gene TRBV6-2 or TRBV6-3, with D unresolved. V lost 2 bases to trimming and J lost 2 bases, with 13 bases between them. Germline CDR1 MNHEY, CDR2 SVGEGT. CDR3 length: 16 amino acids. The CDR3 DNA is TGTGCCAGCAGTTACCGGTTGGCGGCCCGCAATCAGCCCCAGCATTTT. This sequence encodes CASSYRLAARNQPQHF.

This chain joins TRBV5-1 and TRBJ1-5, with TRBD1 matching 7 bases. Germline V CDR1 and CDR2: SGHRS, YFSETQ. The CDR3 is 14 amino acids. V was clipped by 0 bases and J by 6 bases; unmatched bases: 3. The CDR3 DNA reads as TGCGCCAGCAGCTTGGGACAGGGAACTCAGCCCCAGCATTTT. This sequence encodes CASSLGQGTQPQHF.

The V gene is TRBV2, the J gene TRBJ2-5; maybe TRBD1 (6 bases). V lost 7 bases to trimming and J lost 5 bases, with 23 bases between them. Germline V gene sequence: CDR1 SNHLY, CDR2 FYNNEI. The CDR3 covers 16 residues. The CDR3 DNA reads TGTGCCAGCACGAGGGGACAAGGGACAAAGGGGGAGACCCAGTACTTC. It is translated as CASTRGQGTKGETQYF.

This chain connects TRBV7-9 to TRBJ2-7, with a weak D call TRBD1 (5 bases). Germline V lookup: CDR1 SEHNR, CDR2 FQNEAQ (reference sequence). CDR3 length equals 14 residues. Trimming left V 5 bases short and J 6 bases short, with 17 bases between. CDR3 DNA: TGTGCCAGCAGCGAAGGGGTCTTTCCTCCCGAGCAGTACTTC. It translates to CASSEGVFPPEQYF.

The chain links TRBV19 to TRBJ2-7, with TRBD2 identical over 7 bases. CDR1 and CDR2 from the germline V gene are LNHDA and SQIVND (reference sequence). V gave up 5 bases and J gave up 7 bases; unmatched junction bases: 11. The CDR3 is 14 residues long. The CDR3, as DNA: TGTGCCAGTAGTGACCAACAAGCCGGGGGGGAGCAGTACTTC. Translating it yields CASSDQQAGGEQYF.

This rearrangement joins TRBV18 to TRBJ2-1; 11 bases map to TRBD2. V lost 2 bases, J lost 13 bases, and 10 bases stayed unmatched. Germline lookup yields CDR1 KGHSH and CDR2 LQKENI. The CDR3 totals 15 residues. The CDR3 reads CASSPTVSGRENQFF. The CDR3, as DNA: TGTGCCAGCTCACCAACCGTTAGCGGGAGGGAAAATCAGTTCTTC.

The gene calls are TRBV5-6 and TRBJ2-1, with D possibly matching TRBD2 (6 bases). Per the germline V gene, CDR1 is SGHDT and CDR2 is YYEEEE. CDR3 length: 15 residues. Trimming pared 1 base from V and 8 bases from J, leaving 16 bases between. The CDR3 nucleotides read TGTGCCAGCAGCTTGAGGCGGGGCCTCGGGGATGAGCAGTTCTTC. Translating gives CASSLRRGLGDEQFF. Combining the CDR3 with reference TRBV5-6 and TRBJ2-1 gives the whole variable domain DAGVTQSPTHLIKTRGQQVTLRCSPKSGHDTVSWYQQALGQGPQFIFQYYEEEERQRGNFPDRFSGHQFPNYSSELNVNALLLGDSALYLCASSLRRGLGDEQFFGPGTRLTVL.

The chain joins TRBV9 to TRBJ1-1; a possible D gene is TRBD1 (5 bases). Trimming stripped 4 bases from V and 0 bases from J, with 7 bases between. Germline values: CDR1 SGDLS, CDR2 YYNGEE. This CDR3 is 13 amino acids long. CDR3 region: CASSPQVNTEAFF. The CDR3 DNA is TGTGCCAGCAGCCCACAGGTGAACACTGAAGCTTTCTTT. The whole variable domain, filled in from reference TRBV9 and TRBJ1-1, reads DSGVTQTPKHLITATGQRVTLRCSPRSGDLSVYWYQQSLDQGLQFLIQYYNGEERAKGNILERFSAQQFPDLHSELNLSSLELGDSALYFCASSPQVNTEAFFGQGTRLTVV.

The chain couples TRBV3-1 (or the pseudogene TRBV3-2) to TRBJ2-2, with D possibly TRBD2 on 5 matching bases. With 0 bases removed from V and 4 bases from J, the gap between germline ends came to 15 bases. Germline lookup yields CDR1 LGHDT and CDR2 YNNKEL (reference sequence). The CDR3 extends over 17 amino acids. The CDR3 DNA reads TGTGCCAGCAGCCAAGACACGGGGTATCGGGGCACCGGGGAGCTGTTTTTT. Translation: CASSQDTGYRGTGELFF.

The rearrangement joins TRBV25-1 to TRBJ2-2, with TRBD1 matching 9 bases. The CDR3 contains 15 residues. Per the germline V gene, CDR1 is MGHDK and CDR2 is SYGVNS. V was clipped by 6 bases and J by 3 bases; unmatched bases: 5. CDR3 loop: CASRGTGRDTGELFF. The CDR3 region has the DNA TGTGCCAGCAGGGGGACAGGGCGGGACACCGGGGAGCTGTTTTTT.

The chain uses TRBV7-3 and TRBJ2-5, with D hard to call. Per the germline V gene, CDR1 is SGHTA and CDR2 is FQGTGA. V lost 4 bases to trimming and J lost 3 bases, with 9 bases between them. This CDR3 is 13 amino acids long. The CDR3 DNA sequence: TGTGCCAGCAGCTCCATCTTAGAAGAGACCCAGTACTTC. Protein product: CASSSILEETQYF.

This clone was seen a single time. V gene TRBV3-1 (or the pseudogene TRBV3-2) combines with J gene TRBJ2-3; 11 positions match TRBD2. The trim removed 0 bases at V and 6 bases at J, leaving 5 bases unmatched. The germline V gene has CDR1 LGHDT and CDR2 YNNKEL (reference sequence). The CDR3 spans 16 residues. This CDR3 reads CASSQERLAGGDTQYF. The CDR3, as DNA: TGTGCCAGCAGCCAAGAACGCCTAGCGGGGGGCGATACGCAGTATTTT.

The CDR3 DNA reads as TGTGCCAGCAGCCCCGCAGGGGCGAATGAAAAACTGTTTTTT. Its protein is CASSPAGANEKLFF. The rearrangement links TRBV9 to TRBJ1-4; maybe TRBD1 (6 bases). This CDR3 comprises 14 residues. Germline CDR1 is SGDLS and CDR2 is YYNGEE. V gave up 4 bases and J gave up 5 bases, with 12 bases separating them.

The chain links TRBV30 to TRBJ1-1; D gene ambiguous. The V gene lost 5 bases and the J gene lost 0 bases, with 10 bases spanning the gap. CDR3 length equals 13 residues. In germline, CDR1 is GTSNPN, CDR2 SVGIG (reference sequence). The CDR3 reads CAWQSGLNTEAFF. In DNA form, the CDR3 reads TGTGCCTGGCAGTCGGGTTTGAACACTGAAGCTTTCTTT. The full variable domain, in which reference TRBV30 and TRBJ1-1 provide the parts outside the CDR3, is SQTIHQWPATLVQPVGSPLSLECTVEGTSNPNLYWYRQAAGRGLQLLFYSVGIGQISSEVPQNLSASRPQDRQFILSSKKLLLSDSGFYLCAWQSGLNTEAFFGQGTRLTVV.

This chain uses TRBV5-1 with TRBJ2-7, with D possibly TRBD2 on 5 matching bases. Germline V gene data show CDR1 as SGHRS and CDR2 as YFSETQ. The V end lost 1 base, the J end lost 5 bases, and 16 bases lay between the germline ends. There are 15 residues in the CDR3. The CDR3 region has the DNA TGCGCCAGCAGCTTGTTAGTGTCTAGCAGTCACGAGCAGTACTTC. Encoded protein: CASSLLVSSSHEQYF.

This chain connects TRBV5-4 to TRBJ2-7, with TRBD2 identical over 13 bases. CDR1 is SGHNT and CDR2 is YYREEE in the germline V gene (reference sequence). J was trimmed by 6 bases and V by 4 bases; bases with no gene match: 7. The CDR3 covers 15 residues. The CDR3: CASSPGLAGVFEQYF. The DNA of the CDR3 is TGTGCCAGCAGCCCCGGACTAGCGGGAGTATTCGAGCAGTACTTC.

This clone has only one observation. The genes are TRBV5-1 and TRBJ2-7; 7 bases are shared with TRBD1. The germline V gene has CDR1 SGHRS and CDR2 YFSETQ. The CDR3 covers 14 residues. With 0 bases clipped from V and 3 bases from J, the junction kept 3 bases outside the gene matches. CDR3 sequence reads: CASSLDRGRYEQYF. The CDR3 DNA sequence: TGCGCCAGCAGCTTGGACAGGGGCCGCTACGAGCAGTACTTC.

This clone was observed a few times. V is TRBV7-2 and J is TRBJ2-7, with a weak D call TRBD2 (6 bases). The germline CDR1 and CDR2 sequences are SGHTA and FQGNSA. The V end was cut by 1 base, the J end by 6 bases, with 13 bases between. The CDR3 is 14 residues long. CDR3 sequence reads: CASSLGGGFSEQYF. In DNA form, the CDR3 reads TGTGCCAGCAGCTTAGGTGGGGGGTTCAGCGAGCAGTACTTC. The complete variable domain, with remaining parts taken from reference TRBV7-2 and TRBJ2-7, reads GAGVSQSPSNKVTEKGKDVELRCDPISGHTALYWYRQSLGQGLEFLIYFQGNSAPDKSGLPSDRFSAERTGGSVSTLTIQRTQQEDSAVYLCASSLGGGFSEQYFGPGTRLTVT.

The J gene is TRBJ1-5, the V gene TRBV5-6; 8 nucleotides agree with TRBD1. The junction had 8 bases not matched to a gene; V was cut back by 4 bases and J by 8 bases. Per the germline V gene, CDR1 is SGHDT and CDR2 is YYEEEE. The CDR3 covers 14 residues. The DNA of the CDR3 is TGTGCCAGCAGCGGCAGGGGGCGCAAGGAGCCCCAGCATTTT. This codes for CASSGRGRKEPQHF.

The rearrangement uses TRBV6-6 and TRBJ2-7; 9 bases fit TRBD2. The CDR3 spans 14 residues. In germline, CDR1 is MNHNY, CDR2 SVGAGI (reference sequence). Losses at the gene ends were 5 bases for V and 1 base for J; bases not matched to a gene: 3. As DNA, the CDR3 is TGTGCCAGCAGTCTTAGCGGGAGATCCTACGAGCAGTACTTC. As protein: CASSLSGRSYEQYF.